The 29 T cell receptor beta chains below all came from one sample that was sequenced in a study of shared clonotypes between healthy human individuals. Using immunoSEQ multiplex PCR, the repertoire was profiled, and TCRdb retains in-frame clones only, with some absent. The table shows about 2.4 million clones, with roughly 93% occurring only once. Sample: naive CD4+ T cells from PBMCs. Noted subset: CD45RA+ positively selected. These receptors all stem from a man between 18 and 35 years old in good health. Some clones in this sample may be carry-over from other donors' samples.

The rearrangement links TRBV5-1 to TRBJ2-5; D is unresolved. Trimming stripped 0 bases from V and 6 bases from J, with 12 bases between. This CDR3 region has 14 residues. CDR1 is SGHRS and CDR2 is YFSETQ in the germline V gene. CDR3 DNA sequence: TGCGCCAGCAGCTTGGAGGCCGGCCGTCAGACCCAGTACTTC. This gives the protein CASSLEAGRQTQYF.

This clone was counted once. The V gene is TRBV19, the J gene TRBJ2-6; 9 bases match TRBD1. V dropped 5 bases and J dropped 0; count of bases not matched to a gene: 8. The CDR3 runs 18 residues. Germline V lookup: CDR1 LNHDA, CDR2 SQIVND (reference sequence). In DNA, the CDR3 is TGTGCCAGTAGTCCCCGGGGGACAGGGCTCTCTGGGGCCAACGTCCTGACTTTC. It encodes CASSPRGTGLSGANVLTF.

The chain joins TRBV28 to TRBJ2-7; tentative D call: TRBD1 (6 bases). CDR3 size: 12 residues. The V gene's germline CDR1 is MDHEN and CDR2 SYDVKM. Trimming left V 6 bases short and J 3 bases short, with 9 bases between. For the CDR3, the DNA is TGTGCCAGCAGATCAGGGGTCTACGAGCAGTACTTC. Protein product: CASRSGVYEQYF. The whole variable domain, remainder taken from reference TRBV28 and TRBJ2-7, is DVKVTQSSRYLVKRTGEKVFLECVQDMDHENMFWYRQDPGLGLRLIYFSYDVKMKEKGDIPEGYSVSREKKERFSLILESASTNQTSMYLCASRSGVYEQYFGPGTRLTVT.

The chain is built from TRBV10-3 and TRBJ2-2; TRBD1 might be the D (6 bases). The CDR3 loop spans 15 amino acids. The V gene's germline CDR1 is ENHRY and CDR2 SYGVKD. Trimming shortened V by 4 bases and J by 4 bases, and 13 bases separated the two germline ends. The CDR3 region has the DNA TGTGCCATCAGTGCTTCCGGGACAAGCACCGGGGAGCTGTTTTTT. Translating gives CAISASGTSTGELFF.

The chain couples TRBV11-3 to TRBJ2-1, with D possibly matching TRBD2 (5 bases). This CDR3 has 13 amino acids. Germline CDR1 reads SGHNT; CDR2 reads YENEEA. V lost 5 bases to trimming and J lost 10 bases, with 15 bases between them. CDR3 protein: CASSLRERGEQFF. The CDR3 DNA is TGTGCCAGCAGCCTCCGGGAAAGAGGAGAGCAGTTCTTC.

The rearrangement uses TRBV14 and TRBJ2-3, with no clear D. V shed 4 bases and J shed 2 bases, with 10 bases lying between them. The germline gives CDR1 SGHDN, CDR2 FVKESK. The CDR3 covers 14 residues. The CDR3 protein is CASSPLSNTDTQYF. The CDR3 DNA is TGTGCCAGCAGCCCATTGAGTAACACAGATACGCAGTATTTT.

In DNA, the CDR3 is TGCGCCAGCAGCTTGGGGTCAAGGTTCGACTATGGCTACACCTTC. Amino acid sequence: CASSLGSRFDYGYTF. The gene calls are TRBV5-1 and TRBJ1-2, with no clear D. This CDR3 has 15 residues. Germline assignment: CDR1 SGHRS and CDR2 YFSETQ. V was cut by 0 bases and J by 3 bases, with 12 bases left in between. Together with reference TRBV5-1 and TRBJ1-2, the CDR3 gives the full variable domain: KAGVTQTPRYLIKTRGQQVTLSCSPISGHRSVSWYQQTPGQGLQFLFEYFSETQRNKGNFPGRFSGRQFSNSRSEMNVSTLELGDSALYLCASSLGSRFDYGYTFGSGTRLTVV.

V and J are TRBV6-1 and TRBJ2-3; 12 bases are shared with TRBD2. Per the germline V gene, CDR1 is MNHNS and CDR2 is SASEGT. V was clipped by 2 bases and J by 3 bases; unmatched bases: 6. CDR3 size: 17 residues. This CDR3 reads CASSEIQLAGGTDTQYF. The CDR3 coding sequence is TGTGCCAGCAGTGAAATCCAACTAGCGGGAGGAACAGATACGCAGTATTTT.

The chain recombines TRBV29-1 with TRBJ2-5; D gene ambiguous. Trimming removed 1 base at V and 7 bases at J, with 13 bases between. Germline CDR1 SQVTM, CDR2 ANQGSEA. The CDR3 has 13 residues. The chain's CDR3 is CSVEGVPMGTQYF. The CDR3 nucleotides read TGCAGCGTTGAAGGTGTCCCTATGGGGACCCAGTACTTC.

Regarding this clone: In the same sample, other DNA sequences code for this CDR3. The J gene is TRBJ1-5, the V gene TRBV7-2; TRBD1 matches at 8 bases. Germline V gene lookup returns CDR1 SGHTA and CDR2 FQGNSA. The CDR3 sequence is 14 residues long. J was trimmed by 2 bases and V by 5 bases; bases with no gene match: 2. Written as DNA, the CDR3 is TGTGCCAGCAGCCTGGACAGGGGCAATCAGCCCCAGCATTTT. Translation gives CASSLDRGNQPQHF.

This clone was seen only once. The chain combines TRBV21-1 with TRBJ2-2; TRBD2, as called in the table, went unchecked against the DNA. TRBV21-1 is a pseudogene segment. The CDR3 contains 19 residues. DNA of the CDR3: TGTGCCAGCAGCTACCGGGACACTCGACTAGCGGGAGTTACCGGGGAGCTGTTTTTT. It translates to CASSYRDTRLAGVTGELFF.

V gene TRBV7-2 combines with J gene TRBJ1-1; D not certain. CDR1 and CDR2 (germline): SGHTA, FQGNSA. This CDR3 region has 14 residues. V shed 1 base and J shed 4 bases, with 10 bases lying between them. CDR3 coding DNA: TGTGCCAGCAGCTTAGGTCTGCCCGGCACTGAAGCTTTCTTT. Its protein product is CASSLGLPGTEAFF.

This clone was observed a few times. The sample contains more than one DNA sequence encoding this CDR3. The chain employs TRBV7-2 and TRBJ2-2; D unresolved. Germline-derived CDR1 and CDR2 are SGHTA and FQGNSA. There are 12 residues in the CDR3. V was pared by 1 base and J by 5 bases, with 2 bases between. The CDR3: CASSLGTGELFF. CDR3 in DNA: TGTGCCAGCAGCTTAGGGACCGGGGAGCTGTTTTTT.

V is TRBV5-1 and J is TRBJ2-3, with D uncertain. The germline gives CDR1 SGHRS, CDR2 YFSETQ. The CDR3 has 13 amino acids. V was shortened by 10 bases and J by 0 bases, with 12 bases between the two germline ends. The CDR3 nucleotides are TGCGCCCCCCCCCTAGGTAGCACAGATACGCAGTATTTT. This gives the protein CAPPLGSTDTQYF.

For this clone: At one of its ends the junction is not consistent with the germline gene, which may arise from a read error. The CDR3: CAWSRAFGRRTGTQYF. The DNA of the CDR3 is TGTGCCTGGAGTCGGGCTTTTGGTAGGCGCACAGGTACGCAGTATTTT. The V call is TRBV30, the J call TRBJ2-3; a weak D match, TRBD1 (5 bases). CDR1 GTSNPN and CDR2 SVGIG come from the germline V gene (reference sequence). CDR3 length: 16 residues.

This chain uses TRBV5-6 with TRBJ2-5; TRBD2 might be the D (6 bases). This CDR3 has 15 residues. Germline assignment: CDR1 SGHDT and CDR2 YYEEEE. The germline V and J ends were trimmed by 7 bases and 3 bases, with 19 bases remaining between them. Written as DNA, the CDR3 is TGTGCCAGCGGGAGAACGACTAGTACAGAAGAGACCCAGTACTTC. It yields the protein CASGRTTSTEETQYF.

The chain joins TRBV5-1 to TRBJ1-2; the D gene is possibly TRBD1 (6 bases). The CDR3 is made up of 15 amino acids. V was pared by 0 bases and J by 8 bases, with 17 bases between. CDR1 is SGHRS, CDR2 YFSETQ, per germline. The CDR3 bases are TGCGCCAGCAGCTTGGAGGGACAATCAGCGGGCGGCTACACCTTC. Translated: CASSLEGQSAGGYTF.

V and J are TRBV10-3 and TRBJ2-5; D may be TRBD1 or TRBD2 (5 bases each). The end of the DNA fits TRBJ2-7 better, so the J call may be wrong. The CDR3 covers 15 residues. Germline lookup yields CDR1 ENHRY and CDR2 SYGVKD. The chain's CDR3 is CAISETGGRTYEQYF. CDR3 sequence (DNA): TGTGCCATCAGTGAAACAGGAGGCCGAACCTACGAGCAGTACTTC.

The chain employs TRBV19 and TRBJ1-1; perhaps TRBD1 as D (5 bases). Germline V gene lookup returns CDR1 LNHDA and CDR2 SQIVND (reference sequence). This CDR3 spans 15 amino acids. The V gene lost 3 bases and the J gene lost 0 bases, with 11 bases spanning the gap. For the CDR3, the DNA is TGTGCCAGTAGTATCCTCGGGGCTATGAACACTGAAGCTTTCTTT. Amino acids: CASSILGAMNTEAFF.

This sequence joins TRBV5-1 and TRBJ2-2, with 13 bases fitting TRBD2. Germline V gene sequence: CDR1 SGHRS, CDR2 YFSETQ. The ends lost 4 bases at V and 1 base at J; junction bases unmatched: 4. The CDR3 spans 17 residues. CDR3 nucleotides: TGCGCCAGCAGCCCCGGGACTAGCGGGGTGAACACCGGGGAGCTGTTTTTT. It encodes CASSPGTSGVNTGELFF.

V is TRBV5-6 and J is TRBJ2-2, with D unclear. This CDR3 spans 15 amino acids. Between the trimmed V and J ends, which lost 1 base and 0 bases, there was a span of 7 bases. Germline V gene sequence: CDR1 SGHDT, CDR2 YYEEEE. CDR3 protein: CASSLRPPNTGELFF. The CDR3 DNA follows: TGTGCCAGCAGCTTGCGCCCGCCGAACACCGGGGAGCTGTTTTTT. The whole variable domain, remainder taken from reference TRBV5-6 and TRBJ2-2, is DAGVTQSPTHLIKTRGQQVTLRCSPKSGHDTVSWYQQALGQGPQFIFQYYEEEERQRGNFPDRFSGHQFPNYSSELNVNALLLGDSALYLCASSLRPPNTGELFFGEGSRLTVL.

The J gene is TRBJ2-3, the V gene TRBV18, with 14 bases matching TRBD2. V lost 3 bases, J lost 3 bases, and 5 bases stayed unmatched. Germline CDR1 and CDR2: KGHSH and LQKENI. This CDR3 is built from 17 residues. The CDR3, as DNA: TGTGCCAGCTCACCCACGGGACTAGCGGGAGATACAGATACGCAGTATTTT. This translates into CASSPTGLAGDTDTQYF.

This clone was recorded once. This rearrangement joins TRBV5-4 to TRBJ2-1; 9 positions agree with TRBD2. J was trimmed by 2 bases and V by 5 bases; bases with no gene match: 8. Per the germline V gene, CDR1 is SGHNT and CDR2 is YYREEE (reference sequence). The length of the CDR3 is 16 residues. The CDR3 nucleotides read TGTGCCAGCAGAATTGGAGGCGGGAGGGCCTACAATGAGCAGTTCTTC. This gives the protein CASRIGGGRAYNEQFF.

This chain joins TRBV9 and TRBJ2-1; D perhaps matches TRBD1 (5 bases). Germline V gene data show CDR1 as SGDLS and CDR2 as YYNGEE. The CDR3 sequence is 12 residues long. V was clipped by 9 bases and J by 8 bases, with 15 bases between them. DNA for the CDR3: TGTGCCACTTTGCAGGGCCGTGATGAGCAGTTCTTC. This codes for CATLQGRDEQFF. Drawing the rest from reference TRBV9 and TRBJ2-1, the complete variable domain is DSGVTQTPKHLITATGQRVTLRCSPRSGDLSVYWYQQSLDQGLQFLIQYYNGEERAKGNILERFSAQQFPDLHSELNLSSLELGDSALYFCATLQGRDEQFFGPGTRLTVL.

The V gene is TRBV5-6, the J gene TRBJ2-6, with no clear D. CDR1 and CDR2 (germline): SGHDT, YYEEEE. With 4 bases removed from V and 0 bases from J, the gap between germline ends came to 14 bases. The CDR3 sequence is 17 residues long. This CDR3 is CASSPKALSSGANVLTF. For the CDR3, the DNA is TGTGCCAGCAGCCCGAAAGCTCTCAGCTCTGGGGCCAACGTCCTGACTTTC.

The V gene is TRBV4-3, the J gene TRBJ2-3; D may be TRBD1 (6 bases). The CDR3 runs 13 residues. Germline CDR1 and CDR2: LGHNA and YSLEER. The ends were cut back, 2 bases at V and 6 bases at J, with 9 bases in the middle. CDR3 region: CASSQPRGDTQYF. For the CDR3, the DNA is TGCGCCAGCAGCCAACCTAGGGGGGATACGCAGTATTTT.

The chain combines TRBV6-1 with TRBJ1-2, with D hard to call. Trimming took 0 bases from V and 4 from J, leaving 9 bases between them. The CDR3 covers 14 residues. The germline V gene encodes CDR1 MNHNS and CDR2 SASEGT. The chain's CDR3 is CASSEARITYGYTF. The CDR3 DNA follows: TGTGCCAGCAGTGAAGCGCGGATAACCTATGGCTACACCTTC.

V and J are TRBV5-1 and TRBJ1-1; D is unresolved. Germline V CDR1 and CDR2: SGHRS, YFSETQ. Trimming shortened V by 5 bases and J by 1 base, and 9 bases separated the two germline ends. The CDR3 runs to 13 residues. This CDR3 is CASRREPNTEAFF. The CDR3 DNA follows: TGCGCCAGCAGGAGGGAACCGAACACTGAAGCTTTCTTT.

This rearrangement joins TRBV5-4 to TRBJ2-2, with TRBD1 identical over 8 bases. Germline V lookup: CDR1 SGHNT, CDR2 YYREEE (reference sequence). The CDR3 length is 17 residues. V shed 4 bases, J shed 3 bases, and the junction held 11 bases outside the gene matches. CDR3 protein: CASSHPPGTGHTGELFF. The CDR3 nucleotides are TGTGCCAGCAGCCACCCTCCCGGGACAGGACACACCGGGGAGCTGTTTTTT.